This passage covers 27 T cell receptor beta chains from one sample sequenced in a study of shared clonotypes between healthy human individuals. Profiling relied on immunoSEQ multiplex PCR, and the TCRdb table lists in-frame clones only, not all of them. The sample lists about 2 million clones, 90% to 95% seen once, with under 0.15% in the top ten. The sequenced sample consisted of naive CD4+ T cells sorted from blood. As to subset: CD45RA+ positively selected. These receptor sequences come from a man aged 18 to 30 in good health.

V usage is TRBV28 and J usage is TRBJ1-5, with 9 bases identical to TRBD1. Germline CDR1 and CDR2: MDHEN and SYDVKM. Trimming cost V 2 bases and J 3 bases; bases outside gene matches: 5. The CDR3 covers 16 residues. The CDR3 reads CASSLPRTGVNQPQHF. CDR3 DNA: TGTGCCAGCAGTTTACCCCGGACAGGGGTCAATCAGCCCCAGCATTTT.

This sequence joins TRBV5-1 and TRBJ1-6; no clear D. Trimming removed 3 bases from V and 0 bases from J, with 4 bases in between. The CDR3 covers 14 residues. Germline CDR1 and CDR2: SGHRS and YFSETQ. The CDR3 sequence is CASSWGSYNSPLHF. CDR3 DNA: TGCGCCAGCAGCTGGGGCTCCTATAATTCACCCCTCCACTTT.

Written as DNA, the CDR3 is TGTGCCAGCAGCTTGCCGGGAAGCGCCATTGGGTCGGAGACCCAGTACTTC. It encodes CASSLPGSAIGSETQYF. V usage is TRBV5-6 and J usage is TRBJ2-5, with D perhaps matching TRBD2 (5 bases). The CDR3 covers 17 residues. Germline assignment: CDR1 SGHDT and CDR2 YYEEEE. V lost 1 base, J lost 5 bases, and 21 bases lay in between.

This sequence joins TRBV2 and TRBJ2-7, with 9 bases identical to TRBD1. CDR1 is SNHLY, CDR2 FYNNEI, per germline. V dropped 4 bases and J dropped 3; count of bases not matched to a gene: 4. This CDR3 comprises 14 residues. CDR3 bases: TGTGCCAGCAGTGGTGGACAGGGGCACTACGAGCAGTACTTC. Its protein product is CASSGGQGHYEQYF. Together with reference TRBV2 and TRBJ2-7, the CDR3 gives the full variable domain: EPEVTQTPSHQVTQMGQEVILRCVPISNHLYFYWYRQILGQKVEFLVSFYNNEISEKSEIFDDQFSVERPDGSNFTLKIRSTKLEDSAMYFCASSGGQGHYEQYFGPGTRLTVT.

The table lists this clone with a count of one. The chain links TRBV28 to TRBJ2-7, with D uncertain. The CDR3 is 12 amino acids. Trimming took off 2 bases at V and 6 bases at J, with 8 bases between the two ends. Germline CDR1 is MDHEN and CDR2 is SYDVKM. CDR3 residues: CASSLISGEQYF. CDR3 DNA sequence: TGTGCCAGCAGTTTAATTTCAGGCGAGCAGTACTTC.

This chain uses TRBV6-1 with TRBJ1-6; 10 bases are a match to TRBD1. V gave up 3 bases and J gave up 1 base; unmatched junction bases: 9. The CDR3 has 19 amino acids. Germline V gives CDR1 MNHNS, CDR2 SASEGT. The CDR3 bases are TGTGCCAGCAGTGACCCATCAGACAGGGGGCAATCCTATAATTCACCCCTCCACTTT. It encodes CASSDPSDRGQSYNSPLHF.

The chain recombines TRBV18 with TRBJ1-4, with D unresolved. Germline values: CDR1 KGHSH, CDR2 LQKENI. CDR3 size: 17 residues. Deletions cut 3 bases from V and 0 bases from J, with 14 bases between. The CDR3 DNA is TGTGCCAGCTCACCCTCGGTACCTACGGCAACTAATGAAAAACTGTTTTTT. Amino acid sequence: CASSPSVPTATNEKLFF.

The chain employs TRBV7-2 and TRBJ2-5; D might be TRBD2 (5 bases). Germline loops: CDR1 SGHTA, CDR2 FQGNSA. V shed 3 bases and J shed 2 bases, with 13 bases lying between them. The CDR3 is 15 residues long. The CDR3 DNA is TGTGCCAGCAGCTTTGTAGCGAGGTCACAAGAGACCCAGTACTTC. Amino acids: CASSFVARSQETQYF. The variable domain in full, with the rest retrieved from reference TRBV7-2 and TRBJ2-5, is GAGVSQSPSNKVTEKGKDVELRCDPISGHTALYWYRQSLGQGLEFLIYFQGNSAPDKSGLPSDRFSAERTGGSVSTLTIQRTQQEDSAVYLCASSFVARSQETQYFGPGTRLLVL.

This CDR3 reads CASSWDRGPGELFF. CDR3 coding DNA: TGCGCCAGCAGCTGGGACAGAGGCCCCGGGGAGCTGTTTTTT. The chain joins TRBV5-1 to TRBJ2-2; TRBD1 agrees at 7 bases. The germline CDR1 and CDR2 sequences are SGHRS and YFSETQ. V was pared by 3 bases and J by 6 bases, with 5 bases of the junction left unmatched. This CDR3 is built from 14 residues. The variable domain in full, completed from reference TRBV5-1 and TRBJ2-2, reads KAGVTQTPRYLIKTRGQQVTLSCSPISGHRSVSWYQQTPGQGLQFLFEYFSETQRNKGNFPGRFSGRQFSNSRSEMNVSTLELGDSALYLCASSWDRGPGELFFGEGSRLTVL.

The CDR3 sequence is CASSATGVGANVLTF. CDR3 nucleotide sequence: TGTGCCAGCAGCGCGACAGGGGTCGGGGCCAACGTCCTGACTTTC. The chain recombines TRBV5-8 with TRBJ2-6, with 8 bases that match TRBD1. Germline values: CDR1 SGHTS, CDR2 YDEGEE. This CDR3 region has 15 residues. The junction had 4 bases not matched to a gene; V was cut back by 4 bases and J by 4 bases.

CDR3 in DNA: TGTGCCAGCAGCTTCTTGGCAGTAGCCCTGAACACTGAAGCTTTCTTT. This translates into CASSFLAVALNTEAFF. The chain has TRBV7-9 and TRBJ1-1; the D is unclear. With 3 bases removed from V and 0 bases from J, the gap between germline ends came to 14 bases. CDR1 and CDR2 from the germline V gene are SEHNR and FQNEAQ (reference sequence). The CDR3 sequence is 16 residues long.

The chain recombines TRBV5-1 with TRBJ2-1, with TRBD2 identical over 11 bases. This CDR3 contains 16 residues. V dropped 4 bases and J dropped 4; count of bases not matched to a gene: 7. Germline CDR1 is SGHRS and CDR2 is YFSETQ. The CDR3 sequence: CASSPQTSGEYNEQFF. The CDR3 nucleotides are TGCGCCAGCAGCCCACAGACTAGCGGGGAATACAATGAGCAGTTCTTC.

Comment on this clone: The sample has other DNA sequences that encode this CDR3 too. The rearrangement uses TRBV5-6 and TRBJ2-7, with D unresolved. This CDR3 comprises 12 residues. V gave up 5 bases and J gave up 1 base, with 7 bases separating them. CDR1 and CDR2 from the germline V gene are SGHDT and YYEEEE. The chain's CDR3 is CASSSDSYEQYF. For the CDR3, the DNA is TGTGCCAGCAGTTCCGATTCCTACGAGCAGTACTTC.

This chain links TRBV9 with TRBJ2-1, with TRBD1 matching 7 bases. Germline V CDR1 and CDR2: SGDLS, YYNGEE. The CDR3 covers 15 residues. The trim removed 4 bases at V and 3 bases at J, leaving 7 bases unmatched. Here the CDR3 reads CASSPIGTVYNEQFF. Written as DNA, the CDR3 is TGTGCCAGCAGCCCCATCGGGACAGTCTACAATGAGCAGTTCTTC.

This clone was observed a single time. The V gene is TRBV10-2, the J gene TRBJ2-1; 12 nucleotides match TRBD2. From germline, CDR1 is WSHSY and CDR2 SAAADI. This CDR3 comprises 15 residues. The trim removed 7 bases at V and 6 bases at J, leaving 7 bases unmatched. CDR3 bases: TGCGCCAGCACCGGACTAGCGGGACTTGGCAATGAGCAGTTCTTC. Its protein is CASTGLAGLGNEQFF.

The V and J genes are TRBV5-4 and TRBJ2-4; tentatively, D is TRBD2 (6 bases). With 4 bases removed from V and 5 bases from J, the gap between germline ends came to 13 bases. Germline CDR1 and CDR2: SGHNT and YYREEE (reference sequence). CDR3 length equals 14 residues. The CDR3 loop reads CASSTTGVQNIQYF. Written as DNA, the CDR3 is TGTGCCAGCAGCACCACGGGGGTCCAAAACATTCAGTACTTC.

Turning to this clone: One end of the junction fails to match germline, which may point to a read error. The chain joins TRBV6-6 to TRBJ1-1; TRBD1 is a possible D gene (5 bases). This CDR3 spans 13 amino acids. The V gene's germline CDR1 is MNHNY and CDR2 SVGAGI (reference sequence). The CDR3 is CASSNSGSTEAFF. The DNA of the CDR3 is TGTGCCAGCAGTAACTCAGGGAGCACTGAAGCTTTCTTT.

This chain links TRBV5-1 with TRBJ2-2; TRBD1 aligns across 9 bases. The CDR3 spans 16 residues. Per the germline V gene, CDR1 is SGHRS and CDR2 is YFSETQ. J lost 3 bases, V lost 8 bases, and 11 bases had no gene match. The CDR3 spells CASGFGTGIDTGELFF. The CDR3 DNA reads TGCGCCAGTGGATTCGGGACAGGGATCGACACCGGGGAGCTGTTTTTT.

With respect to this clone: Other nucleotide sequences in the sample specify the same CDR3. The chain couples TRBV5-1 to TRBJ2-3, with TRBD1 matching over 9 bases. The CDR3 spans 15 residues. V lost 3 bases, J lost 2 bases, and 4 bases stayed unmatched. Germline-derived CDR1 and CDR2 are SGHRS and YFSETQ. CDR3 protein: CASSSGTGPTDTQYF. The DNA of the CDR3 is TGCGCCAGCAGCTCCGGGACAGGGCCCACAGATACGCAGTATTTT.

The rearrangement joins TRBV27 to TRBJ1-4, with D unclear. The V gene's germline CDR1 is MNHEY and CDR2 SMNVEV (reference sequence). The CDR3 spans 14 residues. Trimming removed 1 base at V and 5 bases at J, with 8 bases between. The CDR3: CASSLFRKNEKLFF. The CDR3 coding sequence is TGTGCCAGCAGTTTATTCAGGAAGAATGAAAAACTGTTTTTT.

This clone has just one count. The chain uses TRBV9 and TRBJ2-1; 7 nucleotides agree with TRBD1. This CDR3 is 14 amino acids long. V was clipped by 0 bases and J by 5 bases; unmatched bases: 2. The germline gives CDR1 SGDLS, CDR2 YYNGEE. CDR3 in amino acids: CASSVVTGDNEQFF. In nucleotides, the CDR3 is TGTGCCAGCAGCGTAGTCACAGGGGACAATGAGCAGTTCTTC.

As DNA, the CDR3 is TGTGCCAGTAGAACTAGCGGGGGCCGCAATGAGCAGTTCTTC. It specifies CASRTSGGRNEQFF. This chain links TRBV19 with TRBJ2-1; the match to TRBD2 covers 11 bases. Germline values: CDR1 LNHDA, CDR2 SQIVND (reference sequence). This CDR3 is built from 14 residues. The ends lost 6 bases at V and 6 bases at J; junction bases unmatched: 4.

The rearrangement uses TRBV7-9 and TRBJ2-3; 10 positions match TRBD1. The germline V gene encodes CDR1 SEHNR and CDR2 FQNEAQ (reference sequence). Germline trimming cut 4 bases from V and 0 bases from J; bases unmatched to any gene: 13. The CDR3 loop spans 19 amino acids. In nucleotides, the CDR3 is TGTGCCAGCAGCTCCCGGGACAGGGGAAGCTGGACTAGCACAGATACGCAGTATTTT. Translating it yields CASSSRDRGSWTSTDTQYF. Looking up the rest from reference TRBV7-9 and TRBJ2-3 gives the full variable domain: DTGVSQNPRHKITKRGQNVTFRCDPISEHNRLYWYRQTLGQGPEFLTYFQNEAQLEKSRLLSDRFSAERPKGSFSTLEIQRTEQGDSAMYLCASSSRDRGSWTSTDTQYFGPGTRLTVL.

This chain links TRBV6-1 with TRBJ1-3; D gene uncertain. Germline V gene sequence: CDR1 MNHNS, CDR2 SASEGT. V dropped 7 bases and J dropped 2 bases, with 12 bases sitting between them. This CDR3 is built from 14 residues. CDR3 loop: CASTEREAGNTIYF. The DNA for the CDR3 is TGTGCCAGCACGGAGAGGGAAGCTGGAAACACCATATATTTT.

This chain uses TRBV29-1 with TRBJ1-1, with a tentative D call TRBD1 (5 bases). The CDR3 is 13 amino acids. Looked up from germline, CDR1 is SQVTM and CDR2 is ANQGSEA. Trimming pared 1 base from V and 7 bases from J, leaving 13 bases between. The CDR3 region is CSVEGEQAFEAFF. The CDR3 bases are TGCAGCGTTGAAGGGGAACAGGCTTTTGAAGCTTTCTTT.

The CDR3 here is CASSENSISGNTIYF. The DNA for the CDR3 is TGTGCCAGCAGTGAAAACAGCATCTCTGGAAACACCATATATTTT. The rearrangement links TRBV2 to TRBJ1-3; D unclear. CDR1 is SNHLY and CDR2 is FYNNEI in the germline V gene. The ends were cut back, 2 bases at V and 0 bases at J, with 8 bases in the middle. The CDR3 runs 15 residues.

This chain uses TRBV18 with TRBJ2-3, with D maybe TRBD1 (5 bases). Per the germline V gene, CDR1 is KGHSH and CDR2 is LQKENI. With 0 bases removed from V and 2 bases from J, the gap between germline ends came to 9 bases. The CDR3 extends over 15 amino acids. CDR3 sequence: CASSPPARVTDTQYF. In nucleotides, the CDR3 is TGTGCCAGCTCACCACCGGCCAGGGTCACAGATACGCAGTATTTT.